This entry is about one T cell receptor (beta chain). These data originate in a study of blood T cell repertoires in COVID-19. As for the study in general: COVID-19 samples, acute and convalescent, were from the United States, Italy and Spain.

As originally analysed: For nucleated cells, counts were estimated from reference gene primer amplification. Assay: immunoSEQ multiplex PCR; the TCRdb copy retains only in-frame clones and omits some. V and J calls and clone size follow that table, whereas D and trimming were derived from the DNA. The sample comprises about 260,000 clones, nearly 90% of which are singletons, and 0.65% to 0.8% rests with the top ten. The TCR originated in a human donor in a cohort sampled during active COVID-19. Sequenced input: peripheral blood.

The CDR3 reads CASSLAWTVGGANVLTF. In nucleotides, the CDR3 is TGCGCCAGCAGCTTGGCCTGGACTGTAGGTGGGGCCAACGTCCTGACTTTC. The chain has TRBV5-1 and TRBJ2-6; D perhaps matches TRBD2 (5 bases). The CDR3 extends over 17 amino acids. V was pared by 0 bases and J by 3 bases, with 13 bases between. Looked up from germline, CDR1 is SGHRS and CDR2 is YFSETQ. Full variable domain (outside the CDR3, taken from reference TRBV5-1 and TRBJ2-6): KAGVTQTPRYLIKTRGQQVTLSCSPISGHRSVSWYQQTPGQGLQFLFEYFSETQRNKGNFPGRFSGRQFSNSRSEMNVSTLELGDSALYLCASSLAWTVGGANVLTFGAGSRLTVL.